The following is a T cell receptor (beta chain) sequence with its context. What it recognizes is unknown. Data came from immunoSEQ multiplex PCR; TCRdb stores just in-frame clones and leaves some out. Here the sample spans more than 400,000 clones, about 90% being singletons. Documented treatment: about 20 received Ad26.COV2.S at low or high dose, single or two shots; 5 received placebo; per-sample allocation not given. Samples analyzed were those drawn on day 63 after the first vaccine or placebo injection. This CDR3 is built from 15 residues. In germline, CDR1 is MDHEN, CDR2 SYDVKM. The J segment lost 4 bases and the V segment lost 4 bases, leaving 6 bases of the junction unmatched. The data were taken from a study of Ad26.COV2.S vaccination and SARS-CoV-2 variants. Study-level information: As a participant in COV1001, the donor was in the Ad26.COV2.S trial arm. General study findings and limits: Vaccine and placebo recipients had comparable breadth of non-spike TCRs. Once vaccination had occurred, spike-specific CD8+ and CD4+ T cell responses reportedly showed substantial breadth.

The receptor's source is a person aged 18-60 years who received the Ad26.COV2.S COVID-19 vaccine or a placebo. The sample here was peripheral blood, taken in a trial of Ad26.COV2.S vaccine versus placebo. This chain links TRBV28 with TRBJ2-1, with 8 bases matching TRBD1. Here the CDR3 DNA reads TGTGCCAGCAGTTCTCGAGACAGGGGTTACAATGAGCAGTTCTTC. Its protein product is CASSSRDRGYNEQFF.